Reported below is one T cell receptor beta chain. It has no known antigen specificity. Relative to the germline gene, one junction end is altered; a read error may explain this. In Seattle, one collaborating source enrolled patients while the infection was active and tracked those patients longitudinally over the course of disease. Whole blood was collected in K2EDTA tubes by collaborating institutions according to the institutions' own protocols. For TCRbeta analysis, collaborators shipped samples in one of three forms: frozen whole blood, isolated PBMCs, or DNA extracted from either of those sample types. This specimen comes from a study of blood T cell repertoires in COVID-19 (TCRdb year 2020). The study in broad terms: The collaborator samples originated in the United States, Italy and Spain and spanned the acute and convalescent phases of COVID-19. The prospective study material was composed of cDNA or gDNA derived from T cells, B-cell-depleted T cells, or PBMCs. The dataset comprised deeply sampled blood TCRbeta repertoires from subjects exposed to, actively infected with, or recovered from COVID-19. The repertoires were made available in a free public database intended to serve as a resource for research on the immune response to SARS-CoV-2. Samples came from the ongoing ImmuneRACE study (first 160 participants) plus 1,254 subjects from 6 global collaborators. A de-identified subject ID, COVID-19 status, age in years and sex were almost always included in the sample metadata. Where available, HLA class I and class II types were taken from metadata supplied by the sample provider and were not determined by assay-based typing.

TCRbeta CDR3 regions were amplified from genomic DNA using the immunoSEQ Assay, a bias-controlled multiplex PCR. Turning to the authors' computational methods: The number of nucleated cells in each sample was estimated by amplification of reference gene primers within the assay. Sequence reads were collapsed and filtered to measure the absolute abundance of every unique TCRbeta CDR3 rearrangement. Productive Simpson clonality was computed per sample as the square root of Simpson's diversity index over productive rearrangements. TCRdb's version of the immuneACCESS table is confined to in-frame rearrangements and falls short of the full clone set. An unresolved V gene accounts for under half of the shortfall where checked; the remainder is of unknown origin. From that table come the V and J calls and clone size; the DNA was used to work out D and trimming. Across this sample there are about 55,000 clones, with approximately 90% seen only once. The ten largest clones add up to 3.5% to 4% of the sample.

Study-level results and caveats: The quantity of clinical and demographic metadata differed by source and by participant and was supplied without curation.

This sequence originates from a man in his forties or fifties with COVID-19, enrolled during active disease. The sequenced sample was peripheral blood.

The CDR3: CASRGGYGHTF. At the DNA level, the sequence is TGTGCCAGCAGGGGGGGTTATGGCCACACCTTC. The rearrangement joined TRBV6-6 to TRBJ1-2; a tentative D call is TRBD1 (5 bases match). The CDR3, cysteine through phenylalanine, is 11 amino acids long. Kept here is only the CDR3 DNA, which spans 33 bases and is read in frame from base 1. Looking up the germline V gene (reference sequence) yields CDR1 MNHNY and CDR2 SVGAGI.